These 8 T cell receptor beta chains were all obtained from the same sample, sequenced in a study of T-cell memory formation after mild COVID-19. Each CDR3 protein is one row after TCRdb ran MiXCR on the 5' RACE reads. The table includes 350,000 to 400,000 distinct CDR3 sequences, around 14% detected once. Input material: PBMCs or a T cell subset sorted from them (not recorded which). Receptors were obtained from a man between 18 and 35 years old who had mild COVID-19 (a few samples of this study predate the infection). Cell type and time point are not known.

The sample holds many counts of this clonotype. This chain links TRBV13 with TRBJ2-3; TRBD1 or TRBD2 may be the D gene (5 bases each). V shed 2 bases and J shed 2 bases, with 11 bases lying between them. Per the germline V gene, CDR1 is PRHDT and CDR2 is FYEKMQ (reference sequence). This CDR3 comprises 15 residues. The CDR3 here is CASSLWGPNTDTQYF. CDR3 DNA: TGTGCCAGCAGCTTATGGGGACCGAACACAGATACGCAGTATTTT.

This clonotype was counted between two and nine times. This chain connects TRBV20-1 to TRBJ1-1; no clear D. V lost 3 bases to trimming and J lost 8 bases, with 13 bases between them. This CDR3 spans 12 amino acids. Germline V gene lookup returns CDR1 DFQATT and CDR2 SNEGSKA (reference sequence). DNA of the CDR3: TGCAGTGCTAGGTCTCCAGGCGGGGAAGCTTTCTTT. This gives the protein CSARSPGGEAFF.

The rearrangement uses TRBV5-1 and TRBJ2-1, with D perhaps TRBD2 (5 bases). CDR1 is SGHRS and CDR2 is YFSETQ in the germline V gene. The length of the CDR3 is 16 residues. The ends were cut back, 0 bases at V and 0 bases at J, with 10 bases in the middle. The CDR3 region is CASSLARVTSYNEQFF. DNA for the CDR3: TGCGCCAGCAGCTTGGCGAGGGTGACCTCCTACAATGAGCAGTTCTTC.

This clonotype was seen more than once but under ten times. The rearrangement links TRBV25-1 to TRBJ1-2; D ambiguous. CDR3 length: 11 residues. Germline values: CDR1 MGHDK, CDR2 SYGVNS. Trimming shortened V by 1 base and J by 6 bases, and 3 bases separated the two germline ends. The DNA of the CDR3 is TGTGCCAGCAGTGAATTTAATGGCTACACCTTC. This translates into CASSEFNGYTF.

This clonotype was observed a handful of times. The rearrangement links TRBV29-1 to TRBJ1-5; D is unresolved. The CDR3 is made up of 14 amino acids. Germline CDR1 SQVTM, CDR2 ANQGSEA. V lost 4 bases and J 1 base, leaving 11 bases between the germline ends. The CDR3 bases are TGCAGCGTTGTTGAGGGTGGGAGCAATCAGCCCCAGCATTTT. It is translated as CSVVEGGSNQPQHF.

The sample holds a few counts of this clonotype. V and J are TRBV7-9 and TRBJ2-3; 9 nucleotides agree with TRBD2. In germline, CDR1 is SEHNR, CDR2 FQNEAQ (reference sequence). The ends lost 11 bases at V and 2 bases at J; junction bases unmatched: 11. The CDR3 consists of 15 residues. The CDR3 DNA reads TGTGCCGGTAGTAGGCTAGCGGGGATCACAGATACGCAGTATTTT. Amino acid sequence: CAGSRLAGITDTQYF. Complete variable domain (other parts from reference TRBV7-9 and TRBJ2-3): DTGVSQNPRHKITKRGQNVTFRCDPISEHNRLYWYRQTLGQGPEFLTYFQNEAQLEKSRLLSDRFSAERPKGSFSTLEIQRTEQGDSAMYLCAGSRLAGITDTQYFGPGTRLTVL.

V and J are TRBV29-1 and TRBJ2-7; D may correspond to TRBD1 or TRBD2 (5 bases each). CDR1 is SQVTM, CDR2 ANQGSEA, per germline. V was shortened by 0 bases and J by 5 bases, with 11 bases between the two germline ends. This CDR3 spans 13 amino acids. The CDR3 DNA sequence: TGCAGCGTTGAAGAATGGGGGAGCGACGAGCAGTACTTC. It specifies CSVEEWGSDEQYF.

This chain connects TRBV3-1 to TRBJ2-3; 9 bases are a match to TRBD2. This CDR3 region has 16 residues. With 3 bases clipped from V and 2 bases from J, the junction kept 6 bases outside the gene matches. CDR1 is LGHDT and CDR2 is YNNKEL in the germline V gene (reference sequence). The chain's CDR3 is CASSQISGSNTDTQYF. CDR3 nucleotides: TGTGCCAGCAGCCAGATTAGCGGGAGCAACACAGATACGCAGTATTTT.